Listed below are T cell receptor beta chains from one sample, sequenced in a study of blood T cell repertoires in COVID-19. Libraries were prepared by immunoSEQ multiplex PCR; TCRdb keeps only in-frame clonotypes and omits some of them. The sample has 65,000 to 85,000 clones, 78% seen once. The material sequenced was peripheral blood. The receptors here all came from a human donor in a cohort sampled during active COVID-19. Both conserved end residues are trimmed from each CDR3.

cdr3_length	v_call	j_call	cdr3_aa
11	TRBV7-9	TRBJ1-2	ASSSGTDYGYT
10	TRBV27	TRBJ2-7	ASSFPGDKQY
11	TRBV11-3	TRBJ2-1	ASSLPGDNEQF
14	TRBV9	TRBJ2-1	ASSLRTSGRGNEQF
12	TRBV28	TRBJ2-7	ASSLDRSPYEQY
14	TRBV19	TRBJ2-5	ASSIRGREKGETQY
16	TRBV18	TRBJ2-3	ASSPPPPGSRGRDTQY
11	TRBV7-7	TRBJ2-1	ASSLAEADEQF
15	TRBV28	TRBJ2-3	ASSLFPASGVSDTQY
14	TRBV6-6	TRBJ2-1	ASSQTSGYTYNEQF
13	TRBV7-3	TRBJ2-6	ASSRDSSGANVLT
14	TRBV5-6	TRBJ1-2	ASSFWKYAGRSLYT
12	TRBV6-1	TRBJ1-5	ASSEGQGNQPQH
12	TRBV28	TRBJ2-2	ASSLAGYAGELF
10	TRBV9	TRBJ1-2	ASSGTGISYT
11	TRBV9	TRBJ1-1	ASSVTVNTEAF
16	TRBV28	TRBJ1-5	ASSYSPTFWTGYQPQH
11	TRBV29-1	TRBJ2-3	SVGLYGGDTQY
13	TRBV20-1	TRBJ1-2	SASREGTGGYGYT
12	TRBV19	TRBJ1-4	ASSIRDLTGKLF